This T cell receptor (beta chain) was documented in a study of metastatic and nonmetastatic thyroid tumors. No treatment had been given to any patient before thyroid surgery. This clone has a count of ten or more. The V and J ends lost 10 bases and 2 bases, in that order; junction bases with no gene match: 8. Germline CDR1 WSHSY, CDR2 SAAADI. The CDR3 totals 14 residues. TCRdb re-called clones via MiXCR from the PCR reads. This table has 23,000 or so clones, approximately 20% appearing once. The chain is built from TRBV10-2 and TRBJ1-5, with 7 bases fitting TRBD1. Material for sequencing was blood. This clonotype was obtained from a female donor with papillary thyroid cancer or a benign thyroid nodule (not recorded which). Some clones in this sample may be carry-over from other donors' samples. CDR3 in DNA: TGCGCCACCCAGACAGGGCAAGGCAATCAGCCCCAGCATTTT. Its protein is CATQTGQGNQPQHF.